This T cell receptor (beta chain) was sequenced for a study of Tregs in tolerant kidney transplant recipients. CD4+CD25+CD127- Tregs, CD4+CD25- non-Tregs, CD4 and CD8 cells were sorted. V lost 1 base, J lost 0 bases, and 26 bases lay in between. This CDR3 contains 21 residues. Comment on this clone: The missing CDR3 end, 3 residues past where the read stops, is filled in from the germline J gene.

Clones were read by immunoSEQ multiplex PCR, and TCRdb kept only the in-frame ones, dropping some. The sample is made up of 50,000 or so clones, and the top ten hold roughly 0.8% of it. Sample: CD4+ T cells from blood, taken before the transplant. The chain joins TRBV23-1 to TRBJ2-3; D remains ambiguous. TRBV23-1 is marked as an open reading frame, function uncertain. This sequence was found in a human donor who received a combined kidney and bone marrow transplant. The sequenced part of the CDR3 DNA is TGCGCCAGCAGTCAATTTGTGTGTGTGTCCAGGAACATATCTAGCACAGATACG. Encoded protein: CASSQFVCVSRNISSTDT. The whole CDR3 reads CASSQFVCVSRNISSTDTQYF.